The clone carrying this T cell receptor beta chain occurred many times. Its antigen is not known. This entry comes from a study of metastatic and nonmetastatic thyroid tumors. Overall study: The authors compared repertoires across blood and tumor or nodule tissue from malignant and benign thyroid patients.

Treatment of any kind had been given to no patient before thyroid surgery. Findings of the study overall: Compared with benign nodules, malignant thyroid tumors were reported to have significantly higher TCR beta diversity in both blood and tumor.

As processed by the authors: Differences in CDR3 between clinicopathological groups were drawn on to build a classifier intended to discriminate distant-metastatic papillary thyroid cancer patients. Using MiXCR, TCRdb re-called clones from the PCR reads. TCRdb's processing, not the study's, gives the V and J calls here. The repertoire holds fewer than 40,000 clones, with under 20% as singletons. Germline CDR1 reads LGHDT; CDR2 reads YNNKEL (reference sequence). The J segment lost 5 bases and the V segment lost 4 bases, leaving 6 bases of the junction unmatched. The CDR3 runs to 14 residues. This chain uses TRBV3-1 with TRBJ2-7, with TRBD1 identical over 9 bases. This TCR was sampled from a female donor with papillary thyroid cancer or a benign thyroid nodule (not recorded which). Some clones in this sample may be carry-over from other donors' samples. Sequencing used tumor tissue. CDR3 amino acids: CASSPTWDRDEQYF. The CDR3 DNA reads TGTGCCAGCAGCCCAACCTGGGACAGGGACGAGCAGTACTTC.